The 8 T cell receptor beta chains in this list originate from one sample, sequenced in a study of T cells after yellow fever vaccination. Each CDR3 protein is one row after TCRdb ran MiXCR on the 5' RACE reads. Here the sample spans fewer than 500,000 distinct CDR3 sequences, around a sixth being singletons. Here the sequenced sample was PBMCs, taken before the yellow fever booster vaccination. These receptors all come from a man between 18 and 35 years old who received the YFV17D yellow fever vaccine.

This clonotype was picked up a small number of times. V is TRBV7-9 and J is TRBJ2-5; D is unclear. In germline, CDR1 is SEHNR, CDR2 FQNEAQ (reference sequence). Trimming took 4 bases from V and 5 from J, leaving 17 bases between them. This CDR3 contains 15 residues. The chain's CDR3 is CASSSGPMPEETQYF. DNA of the CDR3: TGTGCCAGCAGCTCCGGACCAATGCCCGAGGAGACCCAGTACTTC. Full variable domain (rest looked up from reference TRBV7-9 and TRBJ2-5): DTGVSQNPRHKITKRGQNVTFRCDPISEHNRLYWYRQTLGQGPEFLTYFQNEAQLEKSRLLSDRFSAERPKGSFSTLEIQRTEQGDSAMYLCASSSGPMPEETQYFGPGTRLLVL.

The chain links TRBV18 to TRBJ1-2, with TRBD1 identical over 12 bases. This CDR3 spans 15 amino acids. Germline V CDR1 and CDR2: KGHSH, LQKENI. V lost 1 base, J lost 6 bases, and 3 bases stayed unmatched. The CDR3 sequence is CASSPLGQGADGYTF. CDR3 in DNA: TGTGCCAGCTCACCACTGGGACAGGGGGCGGATGGCTACACCTTC. Full variable domain (rest looked up from reference TRBV18 and TRBJ1-2): NAGVMQNPRHLVRRRGQEARLRCSPMKGHSHVYWYRQLPEEGLKFMVYLQKENIIDESGMPKERFSAEFPKEGPSILRIQQVVRGDSAAYFCASSPLGQGADGYTFGSGTRLTVV.

This chain joins TRBV6-5 and TRBJ2-5, with 8 bases fitting TRBD2. CDR1 is MNHEY and CDR2 is SVGAGI in the germline V gene. This CDR3 has 13 amino acids. V gave up 7 bases and J gave up 5 bases; unmatched junction bases: 6. This CDR3 is CASNPAGGETQYF. The CDR3 coding sequence is TGTGCCAGCAACCCCGCGGGGGGCGAGACCCAGTACTTC.

This chain links TRBV5-5 with TRBJ1-2; 8 bases line up with TRBD1. Germline V gene sequence: CDR1 SGHKS, CDR2 YYEKEE (reference sequence). V lost 3 bases, J lost 7 bases, and 20 bases stayed unmatched. The CDR3 is made up of 18 amino acids. The CDR3: CASSSGQGEWSRPSGYTF. For the CDR3, the DNA is TGTGCCAGCAGCTCCGGACAGGGTGAATGGTCCCGCCCTTCTGGCTACACCTTC.

This chain joins TRBV3-1 and TRBJ2-4, with 10 bases aligning to TRBD1. Germline values: CDR1 LGHDT, CDR2 YNNKEL (reference sequence). J lost 8 bases, V lost 5 bases, and 6 bases had no gene match. This CDR3 is 14 amino acids long. This CDR3 reads CASSNRDRGDIQYF. As DNA, the CDR3 is TGTGCCAGCAGCAACCGGGACAGGGGTGACATTCAGTACTTC.

CDR3 loop: CASSFTTGTEAGELFF. CDR3 sequence (DNA): TGTGCCAGCAGCTTTACCACCGGGACGGAGGCCGGGGAGCTGTTTTTT. The chain employs TRBV7-9 and TRBJ2-2; TRBD1 or TRBD2 may be the D gene (5 bases each). This CDR3 comprises 16 residues. The ends were cut back, 3 bases at V and 6 bases at J, with 17 bases in the middle. Germline CDR1 SEHNR, CDR2 FQNEAQ (reference sequence).

V and J are TRBV9 and TRBJ2-3, with D perhaps given as TRBD1 or TRBD2 (5 bases each). The V end lost 4 bases, the J end lost 14 bases, and 20 bases lay between the germline ends. The germline V gene has CDR1 SGDLS and CDR2 YYNGEE. The CDR3 sequence is 13 residues long. In DNA, the CDR3 is TGTGCCAGCAGCCCTCATAACCGGGACCGGTTGTATTTT. Protein product: CASSPHNRDRLYF.

This clonotype was observed a few times. This chain connects TRBV24-1 to TRBJ2-4; 7 bases are shared with TRBD1. CDR1 KGHDR and CDR2 SFDVKD come from the germline V gene. After removal of 3 bases from V and 6 bases from J, the junction contained 4 bases not matched to a gene. There are 14 residues in the CDR3. The CDR3 protein is CATSDPRDRNIQYF. CDR3 DNA: TGTGCCACCAGTGATCCTAGGGACAGAAACATTCAGTACTTC.